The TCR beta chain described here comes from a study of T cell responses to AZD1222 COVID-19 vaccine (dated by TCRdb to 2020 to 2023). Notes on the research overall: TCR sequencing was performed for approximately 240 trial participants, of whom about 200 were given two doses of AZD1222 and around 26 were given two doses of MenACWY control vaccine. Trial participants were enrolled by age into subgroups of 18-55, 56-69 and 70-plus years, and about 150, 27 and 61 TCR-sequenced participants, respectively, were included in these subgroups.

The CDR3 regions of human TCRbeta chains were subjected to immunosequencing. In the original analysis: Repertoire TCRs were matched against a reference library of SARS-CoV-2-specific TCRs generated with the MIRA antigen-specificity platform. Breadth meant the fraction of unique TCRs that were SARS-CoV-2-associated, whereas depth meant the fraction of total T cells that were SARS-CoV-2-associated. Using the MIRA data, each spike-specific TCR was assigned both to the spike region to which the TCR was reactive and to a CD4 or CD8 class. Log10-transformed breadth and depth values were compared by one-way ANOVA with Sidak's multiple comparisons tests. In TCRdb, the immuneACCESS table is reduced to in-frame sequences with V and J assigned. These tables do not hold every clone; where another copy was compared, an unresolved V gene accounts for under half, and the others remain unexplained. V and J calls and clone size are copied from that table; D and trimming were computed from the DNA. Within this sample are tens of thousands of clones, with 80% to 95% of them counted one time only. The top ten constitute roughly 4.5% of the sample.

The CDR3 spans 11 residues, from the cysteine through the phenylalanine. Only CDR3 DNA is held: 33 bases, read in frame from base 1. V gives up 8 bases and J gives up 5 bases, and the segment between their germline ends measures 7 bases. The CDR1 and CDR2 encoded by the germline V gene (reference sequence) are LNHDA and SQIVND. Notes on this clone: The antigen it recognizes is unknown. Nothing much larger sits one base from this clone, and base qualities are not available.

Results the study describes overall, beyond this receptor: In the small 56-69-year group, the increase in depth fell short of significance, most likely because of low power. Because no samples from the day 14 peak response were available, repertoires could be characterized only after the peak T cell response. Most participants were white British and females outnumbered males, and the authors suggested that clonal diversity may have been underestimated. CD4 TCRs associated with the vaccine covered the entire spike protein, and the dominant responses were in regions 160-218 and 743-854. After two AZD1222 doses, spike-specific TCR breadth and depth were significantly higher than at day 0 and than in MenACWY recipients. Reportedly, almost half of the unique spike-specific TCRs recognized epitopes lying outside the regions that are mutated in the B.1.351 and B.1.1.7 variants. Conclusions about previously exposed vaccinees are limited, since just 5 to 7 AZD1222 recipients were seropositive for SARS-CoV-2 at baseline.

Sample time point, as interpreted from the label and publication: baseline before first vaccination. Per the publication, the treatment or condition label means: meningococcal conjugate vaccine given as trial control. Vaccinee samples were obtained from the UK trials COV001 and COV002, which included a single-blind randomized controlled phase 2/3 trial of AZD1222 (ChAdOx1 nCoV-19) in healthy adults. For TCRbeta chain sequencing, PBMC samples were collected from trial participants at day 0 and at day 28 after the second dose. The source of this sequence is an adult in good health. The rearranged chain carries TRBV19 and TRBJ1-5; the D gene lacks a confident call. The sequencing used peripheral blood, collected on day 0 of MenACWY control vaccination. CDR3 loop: CASGTYQPQHF. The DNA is TGTGCCAGTGGAACCTATCAGCCCCAGCATTTT. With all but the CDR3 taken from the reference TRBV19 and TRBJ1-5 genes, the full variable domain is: DGGITQSPKYLFRKEGQNVTLSCEQNLNHDAMYWYRQDPGQGLRLIYYSQIVNDFQKGDIAEGYSVSREKKESFPLTVTSAQKNPTAFYLCASGTYQPQHFGDGTRLSIL.